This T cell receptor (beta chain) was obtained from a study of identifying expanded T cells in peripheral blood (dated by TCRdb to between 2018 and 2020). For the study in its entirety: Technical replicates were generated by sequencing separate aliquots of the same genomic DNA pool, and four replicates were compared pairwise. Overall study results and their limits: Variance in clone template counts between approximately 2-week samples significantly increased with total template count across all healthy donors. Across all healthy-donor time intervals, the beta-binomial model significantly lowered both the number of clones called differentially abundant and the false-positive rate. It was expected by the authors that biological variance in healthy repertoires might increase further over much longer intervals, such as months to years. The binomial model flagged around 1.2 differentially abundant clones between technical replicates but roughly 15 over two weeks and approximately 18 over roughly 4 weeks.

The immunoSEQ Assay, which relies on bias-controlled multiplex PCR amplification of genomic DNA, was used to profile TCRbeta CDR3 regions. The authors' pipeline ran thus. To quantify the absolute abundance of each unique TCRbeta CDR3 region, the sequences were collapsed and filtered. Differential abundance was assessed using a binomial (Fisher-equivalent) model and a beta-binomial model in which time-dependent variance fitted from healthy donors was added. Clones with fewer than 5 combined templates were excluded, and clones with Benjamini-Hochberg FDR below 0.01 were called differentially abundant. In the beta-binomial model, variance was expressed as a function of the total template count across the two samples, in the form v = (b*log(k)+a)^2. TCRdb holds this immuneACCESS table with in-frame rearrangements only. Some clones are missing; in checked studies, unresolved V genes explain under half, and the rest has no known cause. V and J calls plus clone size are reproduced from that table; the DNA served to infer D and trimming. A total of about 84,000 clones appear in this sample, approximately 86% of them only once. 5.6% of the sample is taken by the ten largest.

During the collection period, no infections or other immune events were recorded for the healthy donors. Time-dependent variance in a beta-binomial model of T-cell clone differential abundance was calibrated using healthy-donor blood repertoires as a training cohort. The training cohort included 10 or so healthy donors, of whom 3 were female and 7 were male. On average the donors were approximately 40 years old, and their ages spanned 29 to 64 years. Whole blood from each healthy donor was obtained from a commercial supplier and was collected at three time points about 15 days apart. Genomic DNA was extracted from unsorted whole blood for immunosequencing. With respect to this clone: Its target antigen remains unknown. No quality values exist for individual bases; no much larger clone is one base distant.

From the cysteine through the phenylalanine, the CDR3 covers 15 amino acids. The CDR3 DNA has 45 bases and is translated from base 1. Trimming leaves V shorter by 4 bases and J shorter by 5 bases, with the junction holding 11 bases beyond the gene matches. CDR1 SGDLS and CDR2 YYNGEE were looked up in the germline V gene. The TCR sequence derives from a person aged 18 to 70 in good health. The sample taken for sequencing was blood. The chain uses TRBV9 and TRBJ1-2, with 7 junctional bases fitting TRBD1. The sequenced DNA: TGTGCCAGCAGCCCGAGGGACAGAACCCCATATGGCTACACCTTC. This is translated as CASSPRDRTPYGYTF.